This T cell receptor beta chain was profiled in a study of T cell responses to AZD1222 COVID-19 vaccine. Study-wide results and limits: Females made up more of the donors, who were largely white British, and clonal diversity may have come out too low.

Germline V gene data show CDR1 as GTSNPN and CDR2 as SVGIG (reference sequence). There are 15 residues in the CDR3. Trimming removed 2 bases from V and 0 bases from J; junction bases left unmatched: 6. Note on this clone: Its antigen is unknown.

The repertoire was sequenced with immunoSEQ multiplex PCR; TCRdb's copy has only in-frame clones and lacks some. The sample holds about 140,000 clones, approximately 90% seen once. The receptor comes from an adult in good health. This chain connects TRBV30 to TRBJ1-2, with 7 bases identical to TRBD1. The source was peripheral blood, collected on day 0 of AZD1222 vaccination. This CDR3 reads CAWSRSDRANYGYTF. The CDR3 DNA follows: TGTGCCTGGAGTCGTTCTGACAGGGCTAACTATGGCTACACCTTC.